A single sample is the source of the 9 T cell receptor beta chains below, sequenced in a study of blood T cells in healthy people across ages (dated by TCRdb to the mid-2010s). The library was produced with 5' RACE. The data were produced on an Illumina HiSeq 2500. A second PCR of about 7 to 12 cycles was run with a J-beta primer mix and a sample-barcoded 5' primer. The raw public reads went through TCRdb reprocessing: fastp at Q25, MiXCR clone calling, in-frame beta chains kept. Rows are combined by CDR3 protein, so each entry shows the most common genes and DNA. The table for this sample lists roughly 2 million distinct CDR3 sequences; roughly 52% of them were counted only once. Of the sample, around 2.1% falls within the top ten clones. Sequencing was carried out using blood. These receptors were taken from a woman aged 40-49 years in good health.

The chain uses TRBV12-3 or TRBV12-4 and TRBJ2-5; 7 bases align to TRBD1. The V segment lost 5 bases and the J segment 2 bases; nucleotides outside the gene matches: 8. The CDR3 extends over 15 amino acids. CDR3 bases: TGTGCCAGCAGTCCAAGACCGGGACAGCAAGAGACCCAGTACTTC. It translates to CASSPRPGQQETQYF.

This clonotype was detected a few times. The chain joins TRBV29-1 to TRBJ2-1, with 11 bases that match TRBD1. This CDR3 spans 16 amino acids. CDR1 is SQVTM and CDR2 is ANQGSEA in the germline V gene. V dropped 7 bases and J dropped 5; count of bases not matched to a gene: 13. The chain's CDR3 is CSAKMSGTGGDNEQFF. CDR3 DNA: TGCAGCGCAAAAATGTCCGGGACAGGGGGTGACAATGAGCAGTTCTTC.

The chain uses TRBV7-9 and TRBJ1-3; D ambiguous. V was cut by 7 bases and J by 2 bases, with 12 bases left in between. The germline gives CDR1 SEHNR, CDR2 FQNEAQ (reference sequence). CDR3 size: 14 residues. In DNA form, the CDR3 reads TGTGCCAGCAAGACGGACGGTCCTGGAAACACCATATATTTT. Translating it yields CASKTDGPGNTIYF. Using reference TRBV7-9 and TRBJ1-3 for the parts outside the CDR3, the full variable domain is DTGVSQNPRHKITKRGQNVTFRCDPISEHNRLYWYRQTLGQGPEFLTYFQNEAQLEKSRLLSDRFSAERPKGSFSTLEIQRTEQGDSAMYLCASKTDGPGNTIYFGEGSWLTVV.

This clonotype was counted a few times. The J gene is TRBJ2-6, the V gene TRBV4-2, with no clear D. The length of the CDR3 is 18 residues. Looked up from germline, CDR1 is LGHNA and CDR2 is YNFKEQ. Trimming stripped 0 bases from V and 0 bases from J, with 12 bases between. The CDR3 DNA reads as TGTGCCAGCAGCCAAGAATCCGGGTTATCCTCTGGGGCCAACGTCCTGACTTTC. Translating gives CASSQESGLSSGANVLTF.

This clonotype has only a few counts. This chain uses TRBV27 with TRBJ2-7, with 8 bases lining up with TRBD2. V was clipped by 5 bases and J by 7 bases; unmatched bases: 7. This CDR3 is 13 amino acids long. Germline CDR1 reads MNHEY; CDR2 reads SMNVEV (reference sequence). The chain's CDR3 is CASSERGMVEQYF. Written as DNA, the CDR3 is TGTGCCAGCAGTGAGCGGGGGATGGTTGAGCAGTACTTC.

This chain joins TRBV6-6 and TRBJ1-2; D remains unclear. CDR1 MNHNY and CDR2 SVGAGI come from the germline V gene (reference sequence). Deletions cut 6 bases from V and 3 bases from J, with 11 bases between. This CDR3 region has 13 residues. The CDR3 protein is CASRDVGDYGYTF. The CDR3 nucleotides are TGTGCCAGCAGGGATGTGGGAGACTATGGCTACACCTTC.

In DNA, the CDR3 is TGTGCCAGCAGCTTAACTCTAGCGGGGGGCCCCATGACGCAGTATTTT. Its protein product is CASSLTLAGGPMTQYF. V gene TRBV7-2 combines with J gene TRBJ2-3, with 11 bases fitting TRBD2. The V gene end was trimmed by 2 bases and the J gene end by 9 bases; junction bases not matched to a gene: 10. CDR1 and CDR2 (germline): SGHTA, FQGNSA. The CDR3 is 16 amino acids.

The J gene is TRBJ2-4, the V gene TRBV6-1; D is uncertain. The CDR3 is 18 residues long. Germline CDR1 is MNHNS and CDR2 is SASEGT. V lost 5 bases to trimming and J lost 0 bases, with 20 bases between them. The CDR3 DNA reads as TGTGCCAGCAGTAAGAGTATAGGGTCTGAATTAGCCAAAAACATTCAGTACTTC. As protein: CASSKSIGSELAKNIQYF.

This clonotype was found a few times. The chain couples TRBV21-1 to TRBJ1-2; the table's D call, TRBD1, has no DNA check behind it. TRBV21-1 is labeled a pseudogene. The CDR3 totals 12 residues. CDR3 region: CAIRTGYAGYTF. CDR3 coding DNA: TGTGCCATAAGGACAGGGTATGCTGGCTACACCTTC.